This T cell receptor beta chain was observed in a study of beta chain features in type 1 diabetes. V was shortened by 4 bases and J by 8 bases, with 28 bases between the two germline ends. CDR1 is SGHRS and CDR2 is YFSETQ in the germline V gene. The CDR3 runs 18 residues. Reverse transcription of all isolated RNA meant that expressed TCRB transcripts were sequenced. Data came from immunoSEQ multiplex PCR; TCRdb stores just in-frame clones and leaves some out. The sample comprises a few hundred thousand clones, around a fifth of which are singletons, and about 0.044% rests with the top ten. This clone was seen more than once but under ten times.

The source of this sequence is a woman under 30 in good health. Sequences were obtained from naive CD4+ T cells from blood. This sequence joins TRBV5-1 and TRBJ2-1, with D tentatively TRBD2 (6 bases). CDR3 DNA: TGCGCCAGCAGCCCGGCCCCGGGAGCAGGGAGCCTTGGCCATGAGCAGTTCTTC. It specifies CASSPAPGAGSLGHEQFF. The full variable domain, completed using reference TRBV5-1 and TRBJ2-1, is KAGVTQTPRYLIKTRGQQVTLSCSPISGHRSVSWYQQTPGQGLQFLFEYFSETQRNKGNFPGRFSGRQFSNSRSEMNVSTLELGDSALYLCASSPAPGAGSLGHEQFFGPGTRLTVL.